Listed below are T cell receptor beta chains from one sample, sequenced in a study of cytomegalovirus exposure and HLA in healthy donors. Sequencing used immunoSEQ multiplex PCR; TCRdb keeps in-frame clones, though not all of them. The data contain under 200,000 clones, roughly 85% of them singletons. The specimen sequenced was PBMCs. The receptors stem from a woman aged 18-30 years in good health and CMV-seronegative. The CDR3 runs from the conserved cysteine through the conserved F or W. The D gene is left open where the match is weak. Some rows have no size entry. The others give once, few or many, or a class for an expanded clone.

d_gene: TRBD1; v_gene: TRBV9; abundance: few; j_gene: TRBJ1-2; len: 15; CDR3aa: CASSVKTGTGDGYTF; CDR3nt: TGTGCCAGCAGCGTGAAAACCGGGACAGGGGATGGCTACACCTTC
d_gene: TRBD2; v_gene: TRBV7-9; abundance: NA; j_gene: TRBJ2-2; len: 18; CDR3aa: CASSLDLGLAGSAGELFF; CDR3nt: TGTGCCAGCAGCTTAGATTTAGGACTAGCGGGAAGTGCCGGGGAGCTGTTTTTT
d_gene: TRBD1; v_gene: TRBV9; abundance: NA; j_gene: TRBJ2-1; len: 15; CDR3aa: CASSVWDRGGGEQFF; CDR3nt: TGTGCCAGCAGCGTATGGGACAGGGGAGGAGGCGAGCAGTTCTTC
d_gene: NA; v_gene: TRBV28; abundance: NA; j_gene: TRBJ2-5; len: 13; CDR3aa: CASSGHRQETQYF; CDR3nt: TGTGCCAGCAGCGGACACCGGCAAGAGACCCAGTACTTC
d_gene: NA; v_gene: TRBV6-6; abundance: NA; j_gene: TRBJ2-1; len: 14; CDR3aa: CASSQRAAGDEQFF; CDR3nt: TGTGCCAGCAGCCAAAGGGCCGCCGGGGATGAGCAGTTCTTC
d_gene: TRBD1; v_gene: TRBV27; abundance: once; j_gene: TRBJ2-7; len: 14; CDR3aa: CASSFTGGPYEQYF; CDR3nt: TGTGCCAGCAGTTTTACAGGGGGCCCCTACGAGCAGTACTTC
d_gene: NA; v_gene: TRBV6-4; abundance: once; j_gene: TRBJ1-2; len: 15; CDR3aa: CASSDSMGSLYGYTF; CDR3nt: TGTGCCAGCAGTGACTCGATGGGCAGTCTCTATGGCTACACCTTC
d_gene: NA; v_gene: TRBV4-1; abundance: NA; j_gene: TRBJ2-1; len: 15; CDR3aa: CASSQGIGDYNEQFF; CDR3nt: TGCGCCAGCAGCCAGGGAATAGGGGATTACAATGAGCAGTTCTTC
d_gene: TRBD1; v_gene: TRBV4-1; abundance: NA; j_gene: TRBJ2-5; len: 17; CDR3aa: CASSQVQGQGGSETQYF; CDR3nt: TGCGCCAGCAGCCAAGTGCAGGGACAGGGTGGTAGTGAGACCCAGTACTTC
d_gene: TRBD2; v_gene: TRBV15; abundance: NA; j_gene: TRBJ2-7; len: 13; CDR3aa: CATSRGEGYEQYF; CDR3nt: TGTGCCACCAGCAGGGGGGAGGGCTACGAGCAGTACTTC
d_gene: TRBD1; v_gene: TRBV28; abundance: NA; j_gene: TRBJ2-2; len: 15; CDR3aa: CASQYRGSNTGELFF; CDR3nt: TGTGCCAGTCAATACAGGGGGTCGAACACCGGGGAGCTGTTTTTT
d_gene: TRBD2; v_gene: TRBV12-5; abundance: NA; j_gene: TRBJ2-1; len: 15; CDR3aa: CASGPGTSGNNEQFF; CDR3nt: TGTGCTAGTGGCCCTGGGACTAGCGGGAACAATGAGCAGTTCTTC
d_gene: TRBD1; v_gene: TRBV6-5; abundance: few; j_gene: TRBJ1-1; len: 14; CDR3aa: CASRLGTGNTEAFF; CDR3nt: TGTGCCAGCAGACTCGGGACAGGGAACACTGAAGCTTTCTTT
d_gene: NA; v_gene: TRBV27; abundance: NA; j_gene: TRBJ1-5; len: 15; CDR3aa: CASSFGRNSNQPQHF; CDR3nt: TGTGCCAGCAGTTTTGGCAGAAATAGCAATCAGCCCCAGCATTTT
d_gene: NA; v_gene: TRBV5-4; abundance: NA; j_gene: TRBJ2-2; len: 15; CDR3aa: CASSEPRGNTGELFF; CDR3nt: TGTGCCAGCAGCGAACCTCGGGGGAACACCGGGGAGCTGTTTTTT
d_gene: TRBD2; v_gene: TRBV19; abundance: NA; j_gene: TRBJ2-5; len: 16; CDR3aa: CASSSAMLAGLETQYF; CDR3nt: TGTGCCAGTAGTTCCGCGATGTTAGCGGGATTAGAGACCCAGTACTTC
d_gene: TRBD2; v_gene: TRBV6-1; abundance: few; j_gene: TRBJ2-1; len: 16; CDR3aa: CASSESPSGRNSEQFF; CDR3nt: TGTGCCAGCAGTGAATCGCCTAGCGGGAGGAATAGTGAGCAGTTCTTC
d_gene: TRBD1; v_gene: TRBV19; abundance: NA; j_gene: TRBJ1-2; len: 15; CDR3aa: CASSPRTGGNYGYTF; CDR3nt: TGTGCCAGTAGTCCGAGGACAGGGGGCAACTATGGCTACACCTTC
d_gene: NA; v_gene: TRBV9; abundance: NA; j_gene: TRBJ1-4; len: 15; CDR3aa: CASTRGTERLEKLFF; CDR3nt: TGTGCCAGCACTCGGGGGACTGAACGCCTGGAAAAACTGTTTTTT
d_gene: NA; v_gene: TRBV18; abundance: NA; j_gene: TRBJ2-1; len: 16; CDR3aa: CASSPLDIVEANEQFF; CDR3nt: TGTGCCAGCTCTCCCCTTGATATAGTCGAGGCCAATGAGCAGTTCTTC
d_gene: NA; v_gene: TRBV4-3; abundance: once; j_gene: TRBJ1-1; len: 14; CDR3aa: CASSQTTQYTEAFF; CDR3nt: TGCGCCAGCAGCCAAACCACGCAGTACACTGAAGCTTTCTTT
d_gene: TRBD1; v_gene: TRBV9; abundance: NA; j_gene: TRBJ2-7; len: 14; CDR3aa: CASSVGDSSYEQYF; CDR3nt: TGTGCCAGCAGCGTAGGGGACAGCTCCTACGAGCAGTACTTC
d_gene: TRBD1; v_gene: TRBV29-1; abundance: NA; j_gene: TRBJ1-2; len: 12; CDR3aa: CSVEGDSYGYTF; CDR3nt: TGCAGCGTTGAGGGGGACAGCTATGGCTACACCTTC
d_gene: NA; v_gene: TRBV28; abundance: once; j_gene: TRBJ2-2; len: 16; CDR3aa: CASSRNSGLKTGELFF; CDR3nt: TGTGCCAGCAGTCGGAATTCAGGGTTGAAGACCGGGGAGCTGTTTTTT
d_gene: NA; v_gene: TRBV29-1; abundance: NA; j_gene: TRBJ1-5; len: 13; CDR3aa: CSVEEQGGQPQHF; CDR3nt: TGCAGCGTTGAAGAACAGGGTGGTCAGCCCCAGCATTTT
d_gene: TRBD2; v_gene: TRBV7-9; abundance: NA; j_gene: TRBJ2-5; len: 15; CDR3aa: CASSLAGGPVETQYF; CDR3nt: TGTGCCAGCAGCTTAGCGGGAGGGCCGGTGGAGACCCAGTACTTC
d_gene: NA; v_gene: TRBV2; abundance: once; j_gene: TRBJ1-4; len: 12; CDR3aa: CASSPRGEKLFF; CDR3nt: TGTGCCAGCAGCCCGCGAGGTGAAAAACTGTTTTTT
d_gene: TRBD1; v_gene: TRBV25-1; abundance: NA; j_gene: TRBJ1-4; len: 14; CDR3aa: CASSRQGLNEKLFF; CDR3nt: TGTGCCAGCTCCCGACAGGGGCTTAATGAAAAACTGTTTTTT
d_gene: TRBD1; v_gene: TRBV7-2; abundance: NA; j_gene: TRBJ1-3; len: 17; CDR3aa: CASSLLGTGSPGNTIYF; CDR3nt: TGTGCCAGCAGCTTATTAGGGACAGGGTCCCCTGGAAACACCATATATTTT
d_gene: NA; v_gene: TRBV15; abundance: NA; j_gene: TRBJ2-2; len: 15; CDR3aa: CATSRDAVGTGELFF; CDR3nt: TGTGCCACCAGCAGAGATGCGGTCGGCACCGGGGAGCTGTTTTTT
d_gene: TRBD1; v_gene: TRBV10-3; abundance: NA; j_gene: TRBJ1-5; len: 14; CDR3aa: CAIGSGTDNQPQHF; CDR3nt: TGTGCCATAGGCTCCGGGACAGACAATCAGCCCCAGCATTTT